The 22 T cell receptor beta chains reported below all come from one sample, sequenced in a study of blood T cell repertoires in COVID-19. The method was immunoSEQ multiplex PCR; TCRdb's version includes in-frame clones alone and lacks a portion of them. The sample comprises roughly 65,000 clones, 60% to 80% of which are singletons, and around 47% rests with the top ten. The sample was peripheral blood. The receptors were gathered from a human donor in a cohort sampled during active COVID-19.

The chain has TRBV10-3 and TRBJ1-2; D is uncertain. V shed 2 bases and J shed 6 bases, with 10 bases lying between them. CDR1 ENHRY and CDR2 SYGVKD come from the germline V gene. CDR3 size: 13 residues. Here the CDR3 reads CAISEPQAHGYTF. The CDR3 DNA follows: TGTGCCATCAGTGAGCCGCAGGCGCATGGCTACACCTTC.

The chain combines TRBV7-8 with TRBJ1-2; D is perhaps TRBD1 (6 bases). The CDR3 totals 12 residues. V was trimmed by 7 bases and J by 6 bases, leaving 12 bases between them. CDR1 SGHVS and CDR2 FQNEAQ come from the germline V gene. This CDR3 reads CASNFRQDGYTF. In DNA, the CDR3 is TGTGCCAGCAACTTTCGACAGGATGGCTACACCTTC.

Here the CDR3 reads CASSRTGNGYTF. The CDR3 DNA is TGTGCCAGCAGCCGGACAGGAAATGGCTACACCTTC. The chain couples TRBV6-5 to TRBJ1-2; TRBD1 matches at 7 bases. Germline trimming cut 6 bases from V and 6 bases from J; bases unmatched to any gene: 4. CDR1 MNHEY and CDR2 SVGAGI come from the germline V gene. This CDR3 has 12 amino acids.

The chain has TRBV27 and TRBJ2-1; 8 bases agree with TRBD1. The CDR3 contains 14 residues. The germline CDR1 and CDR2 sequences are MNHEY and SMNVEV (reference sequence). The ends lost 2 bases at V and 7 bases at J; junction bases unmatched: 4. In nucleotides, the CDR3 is TGTGCCAGCAGTTTAATGCAGGGGGCTAATGAGCAGTTCTTC. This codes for CASSLMQGANEQFF.

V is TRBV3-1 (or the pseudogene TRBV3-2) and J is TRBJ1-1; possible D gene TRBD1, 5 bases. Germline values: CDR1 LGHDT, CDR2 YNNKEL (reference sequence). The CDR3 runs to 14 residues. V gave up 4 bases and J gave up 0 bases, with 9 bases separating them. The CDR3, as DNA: TGTGCCAGCAGCCCGACAGTCATGAACACTGAAGCTTTCTTT. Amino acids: CASSPTVMNTEAFF.

CDR3 in amino acids: CASSPPSYNEQFF. DNA of the CDR3: TGTGCCAGCAGTCCCCCTAGCTACAATGAGCAGTTCTTC. The chain couples TRBV12-3 or TRBV12-4 to TRBJ2-1; D gene unclear. V was cut by 5 bases and J by 3 bases, with 8 bases left in between. The CDR3 runs 13 residues.

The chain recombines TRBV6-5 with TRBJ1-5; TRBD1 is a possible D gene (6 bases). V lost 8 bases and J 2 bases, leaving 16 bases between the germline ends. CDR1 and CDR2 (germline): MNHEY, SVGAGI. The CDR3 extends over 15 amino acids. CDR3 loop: CASAPGGAGNQPQHF. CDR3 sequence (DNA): TGTGCCAGCGCCCCGGGGGGCGCGGGCAATCAGCCCCAGCATTTT.

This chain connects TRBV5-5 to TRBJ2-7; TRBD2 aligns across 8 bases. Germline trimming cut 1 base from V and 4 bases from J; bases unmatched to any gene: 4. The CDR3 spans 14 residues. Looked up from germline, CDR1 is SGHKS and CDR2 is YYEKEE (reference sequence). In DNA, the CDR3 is TGTGCCAGCAGCTTGTCCGGGGGGGCGTACGAGCAGTACTTC. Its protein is CASSLSGGAYEQYF.

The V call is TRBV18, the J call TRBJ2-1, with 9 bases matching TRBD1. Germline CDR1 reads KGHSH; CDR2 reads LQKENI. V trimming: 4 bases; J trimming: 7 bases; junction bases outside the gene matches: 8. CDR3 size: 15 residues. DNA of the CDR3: TGTGCCAGCTCACGTGGACAGGGGCTACCAAATGAGCAGTTCTTC. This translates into CASSRGQGLPNEQFF.

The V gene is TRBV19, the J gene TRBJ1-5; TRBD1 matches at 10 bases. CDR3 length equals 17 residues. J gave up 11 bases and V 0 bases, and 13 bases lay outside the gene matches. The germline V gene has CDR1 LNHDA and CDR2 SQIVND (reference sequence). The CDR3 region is CASSIDQGTGAWEAQHF. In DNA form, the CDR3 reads TGTGCCAGTAGTATAGATCAAGGGACAGGGGCTTGGGAAGCCCAGCATTTT.

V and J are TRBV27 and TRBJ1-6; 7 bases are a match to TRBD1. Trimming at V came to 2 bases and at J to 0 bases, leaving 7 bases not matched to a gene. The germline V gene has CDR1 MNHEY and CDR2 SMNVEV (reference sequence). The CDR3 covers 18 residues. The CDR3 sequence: CASSLIAGGSSYNSPLHF. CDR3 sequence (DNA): TGTGCCAGCAGTTTAATCGCAGGGGGGAGCTCCTATAATTCACCCCTCCACTTT.

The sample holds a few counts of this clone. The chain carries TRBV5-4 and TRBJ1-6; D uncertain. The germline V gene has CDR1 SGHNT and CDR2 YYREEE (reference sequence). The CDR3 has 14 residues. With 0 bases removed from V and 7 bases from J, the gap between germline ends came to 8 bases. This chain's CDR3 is CASSLAGVNSPLHF. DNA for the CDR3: TGTGCCAGCAGCTTGGCAGGCGTAAATTCACCCCTCCACTTT.

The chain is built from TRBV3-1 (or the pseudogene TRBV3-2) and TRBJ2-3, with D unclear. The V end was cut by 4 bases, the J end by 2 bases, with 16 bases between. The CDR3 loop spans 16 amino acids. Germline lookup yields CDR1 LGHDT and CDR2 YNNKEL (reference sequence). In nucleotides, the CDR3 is TGTGCCAGCAGCCGGATTAGTGGGCAGGCCACAGATACGCAGTATTTT. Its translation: CASSRISGQATDTQYF.

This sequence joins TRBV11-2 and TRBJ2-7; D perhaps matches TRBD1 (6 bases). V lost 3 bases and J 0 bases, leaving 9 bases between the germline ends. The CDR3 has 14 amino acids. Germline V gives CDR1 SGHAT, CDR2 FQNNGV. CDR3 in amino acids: CASSLGHSSYEQYF. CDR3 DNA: TGTGCCAGCAGCTTGGGACACTCCTCCTACGAGCAGTACTTC.

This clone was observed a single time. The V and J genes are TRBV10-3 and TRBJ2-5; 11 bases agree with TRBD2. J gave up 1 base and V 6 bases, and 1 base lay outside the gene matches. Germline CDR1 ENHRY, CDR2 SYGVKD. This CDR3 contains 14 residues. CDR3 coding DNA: TGTGCCATCAGCGGACTAGCGGGCCAAGAGACCCAGTACTTC. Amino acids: CAISGLAGQETQYF.

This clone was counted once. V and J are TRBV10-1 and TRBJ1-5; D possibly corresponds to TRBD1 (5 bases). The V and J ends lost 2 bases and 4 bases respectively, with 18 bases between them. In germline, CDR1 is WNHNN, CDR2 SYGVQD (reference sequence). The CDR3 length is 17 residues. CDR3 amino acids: CASSESTGLKLNQPQHF. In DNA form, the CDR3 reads TGCGCCAGCAGTGAGAGTACAGGCCTTAAACTGAATCAGCCCCAGCATTTT.

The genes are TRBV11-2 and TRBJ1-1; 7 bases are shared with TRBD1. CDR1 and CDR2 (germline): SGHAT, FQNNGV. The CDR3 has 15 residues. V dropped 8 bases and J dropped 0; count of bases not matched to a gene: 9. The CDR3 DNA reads TGTGCCAGCGGCCGGGACAGACCCATGAACACTGAAGCTTTCTTT. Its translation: CASGRDRPMNTEAFF.

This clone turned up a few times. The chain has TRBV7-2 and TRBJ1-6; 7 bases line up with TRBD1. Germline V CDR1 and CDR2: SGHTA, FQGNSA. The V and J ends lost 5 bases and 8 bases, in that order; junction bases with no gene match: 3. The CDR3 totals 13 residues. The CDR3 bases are TGTGCCAGCAGCCGACAGGGTGATTCACCCCTCCACTTT. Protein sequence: CASSRQGDSPLHF. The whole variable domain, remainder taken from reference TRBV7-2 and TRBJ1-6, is GAGVSQSPSNKVTEKGKDVELRCDPISGHTALYWYRQSLGQGLEFLIYFQGNSAPDKSGLPSDRFSAERTGGSVSTLTIQRTQQEDSAVYLCASSRQGDSPLHFGNGTRLTVT.

The CDR3 DNA is TGCAGCGTCTATCCCGGGACAGGGGCGGATACGCAGTATTTT. Protein: CSVYPGTGADTQYF. The chain combines TRBV29-1 with TRBJ2-3, with 10 bases lining up with TRBD1. V gave up 6 bases and J gave up 6 bases; unmatched junction bases: 9. CDR3 length equals 14 residues. Germline CDR1 reads SQVTM; CDR2 reads ANQGSEA.

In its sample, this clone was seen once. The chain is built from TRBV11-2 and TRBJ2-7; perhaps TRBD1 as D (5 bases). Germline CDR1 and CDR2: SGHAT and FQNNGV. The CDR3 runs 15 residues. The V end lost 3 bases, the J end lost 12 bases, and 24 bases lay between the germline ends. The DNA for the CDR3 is TGTGCCAGCAGCTTGGGTGGGCAGGGCCCTCCTGGGTGGTACTTC. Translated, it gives CASSLGGQGPPGWYF.

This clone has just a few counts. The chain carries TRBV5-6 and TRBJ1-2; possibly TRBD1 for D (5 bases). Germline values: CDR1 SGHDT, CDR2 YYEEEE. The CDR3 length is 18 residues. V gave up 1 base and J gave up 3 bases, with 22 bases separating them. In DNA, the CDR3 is TGTGCCAGCAGCTTGTACCCGGGACTCAATAAGCCTTACTATGGCTACACCTTC. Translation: CASSLYPGLNKPYYGYTF.

This CDR3 is CASSHNRQGEQYF. The CDR3 DNA reads TGTGCCAGCAGTCACAACCGGCAGGGCGAGCAGTACTTC. The rearrangement links TRBV11-3 to TRBJ2-7; D might be TRBD1 (5 bases). The CDR3 is 13 amino acids. The V and J ends lost 6 bases and 6 bases respectively, with 15 bases between them. Looked up from germline, CDR1 is SGHNT and CDR2 is YENEEA.